What follows are 26 T cell receptor beta chains derived from one specimen sequenced in a study of CD8+CD57+ T cells in acquired aplastic anemia. The template for TCR beta VDJ and CDR3 sequence profiling was genomic DNA. TCRdb recomputed calls from the reads with MiXCR, one row per CDR3 protein. The data contain a few hundred thousand distinct CDR3 sequences, around 60% of them singletons. The source material was sorted CD4+, CD8+, or CD8+CD57+ T cells (not recorded which) from PBMCs. Receptor source: a human donor in good health.

This clonotype turned up a few times. V is TRBV7-9 and J is TRBJ2-7; 7 bases match TRBD1. There are 12 residues in the CDR3. CDR1 and CDR2 (germline): SEHNR, FQNEAQ (reference sequence). V shed 5 bases, J shed 4 bases, and the junction held 2 bases outside the gene matches. The CDR3 bases are TGTGCCAGCAGCCAGACAGGGTACGAGCAGTACTTC. It yields the protein CASSQTGYEQYF. Full variable domain (rest looked up from reference TRBV7-9 and TRBJ2-7): DTGVSQNPRHKITKRGQNVTFRCDPISEHNRLYWYRQTLGQGPEFLTYFQNEAQLEKSRLLSDRFSAERPKGSFSTLEIQRTEQGDSAMYLCASSQTGYEQYFGPGTRLTVT.

The CDR3, as DNA: TGTGCCAGCAGCCCGCAACTTGCTAACTATGGCTACACCTTC. Protein: CASSPQLANYGYTF. This rearrangement joins TRBV7-2 to TRBJ1-2; D is uncertain. The CDR3 is made up of 14 amino acids. V lost 5 bases and J 0 bases, leaving 10 bases between the germline ends. Germline CDR1 SGHTA, CDR2 FQGNSA.

Ten or more counts support this clonotype. In nucleotides, the CDR3 is TGTGCCAGCAGTGACTCGACTAGTCTGGCTGAGCAGTTCTTC. It is translated as CASSDSTSLAEQFF. This chain uses TRBV6-4 with TRBJ2-1, with a possible D match to TRBD2 (6 bases). This CDR3 is built from 14 residues. The germline V gene encodes CDR1 MRHNA and CDR2 SNTAGT. V was pared by 0 bases and J by 9 bases, with 12 bases between.

This clonotype came up a few times. The chain employs TRBV19 and TRBJ1-5; 11 bases are shared with TRBD1. The germline CDR1 and CDR2 sequences are LNHDA and SQIVND (reference sequence). The V and J ends lost 7 bases and 5 bases, in that order; junction bases with no gene match: 13. The CDR3 has 17 residues. The CDR3 coding sequence is TGTGCCAGTACCAAAGGGACAGGGGGGTTCAGTGATCAGCCCCAGCATTTT. Protein: CASTKGTGGFSDQPQHF. Variable domain in full (rest from reference TRBV19 and TRBJ1-5): DGGITQSPKYLFRKEGQNVTLSCEQNLNHDAMYWYRQDPGQGLRLIYYSQIVNDFQKGDIAEGYSVSREKKESFPLTVTSAQKNPTAFYLCASTKGTGGFSDQPQHFGDGTRLSIL.

The chain couples TRBV15 to TRBJ1-5, with a tentative D call TRBD1 (6 bases). V lost 4 bases and J 5 bases, leaving 15 bases between the germline ends. This CDR3 has 15 amino acids. The V gene's germline CDR1 is LNHNV and CDR2 YYDKDF (reference sequence). The chain's CDR3 is CATSKIQGFHQPQHF. In DNA form, the CDR3 reads TGTGCCACCAGCAAAATTCAGGGGTTCCATCAGCCCCAGCATTTT. Drawing the rest from reference TRBV15 and TRBJ1-5, the complete variable domain is DAMVIQNPRYQVTQFGKPVTLSCSQTLNHNVMYWYQQKSSQAPKLLFHYYDKDFNNEADTPDNFQSRRPNTSFCFLDIRSPGLGDTAMYLCATSKIQGFHQPQHFGDGTRLSIL.

The chain has TRBV28 and TRBJ2-7; 8 nucleotides align to TRBD2. V lost 9 bases to trimming and J lost 3 bases; unmatched junction nucleotides: 7. Germline CDR1 reads MDHEN; CDR2 reads SYDVKM. The CDR3 is made up of 13 amino acids. The CDR3 DNA reads TGTGCCAGTAGCCGCGGGAGGTACTACGAGCAGTACTTC. Amino acids: CASSRGRYYEQYF.

This clonotype has a single count. A single base separates this from a much larger clone, so it may be a read error. The rearrangement joins TRBV6-2 or TRBV6-3 to TRBJ1-3, with a weak D call TRBD1 (6 bases). The CDR3 is 15 amino acids. Germline values: CDR1 MNHEY, CDR2 SVGEGT. The CDR3 DNA is TGTGCCAGCAGTGGAACAGGGCATCCGGGAAACACCATGTATTTT. It translates to CASSGTGHPGNTMYF.

The V and J genes are TRBV20-1 and TRBJ2-3, with a tentative D call TRBD2 (6 bases). The germline V gene has CDR1 DFQATT and CDR2 SNEGSKA (reference sequence). The V and J ends lost 6 bases and 3 bases respectively, with 19 bases between them. There are 15 residues in the CDR3. CDR3 bases: TGCAGTGCCACGGGCCCCCGTGGGAGGACAGATACGCAGTATTTT. This codes for CSATGPRGRTDTQYF.

This clonotype was counted between two and nine times. V usage is TRBV27 and J usage is TRBJ2-7; TRBD1 is a possible D gene (5 bases). Trimming removed 6 bases from V and 7 bases from J, with 13 bases in between. The V gene's germline CDR1 is MNHEY and CDR2 SMNVEV (reference sequence). CDR3 size: 12 residues. The CDR3 bases are TGTGCCAGCAGAGGGGTGTTAGAGGAGCAGTACTTC. Its protein is CASRGVLEEQYF.

This chain connects TRBV7-2 to TRBJ2-7; TRBD1 aligns across 8 bases. Per the germline V gene, CDR1 is SGHTA and CDR2 is FQGNSA. V lost 5 bases, J lost 6 bases, and 9 bases stayed unmatched. The CDR3 loop spans 14 amino acids. CDR3 region: CASSPTDRVREQYF. CDR3 DNA sequence: TGTGCCAGCAGCCCCACGGACAGGGTTCGCGAGCAGTACTTC.

This clonotype was recorded many times. The chain carries TRBV11-1 and TRBJ1-1, with D possibly matching TRBD1 (5 bases). This CDR3 spans 19 amino acids. Trimming took 7 bases from V and 0 from J, leaving 27 bases between them. CDR1 SGHAT and CDR2 FQDESV come from the germline V gene (reference sequence). The CDR3 here is CASTYGRGVSTDMNTEAFF. The CDR3 DNA reads as TGTGCCAGCACCTATGGCCGGGGGGTCTCGACAGATATGAACACTGAAGCTTTCTTT.

The V call is TRBV24-1, the J call TRBJ2-5; a weak D match, TRBD2 (6 bases). CDR1 and CDR2 from the germline V gene are KGHDR and SFDVKD. The CDR3 is 15 residues long. V lost 2 bases to trimming and J lost 5 bases, with 14 bases between them. This CDR3 reads CATSDWGSGSETQYF. The CDR3 nucleotides read TGTGCCACCAGTGATTGGGGCAGCGGGTCGGAGACCCAGTACTTC.

The CDR3 protein is CASSARGPGNSPLHF. The CDR3 coding sequence is TGTGCCAGCAGTGCCAGGGGTCCGGGTAATTCACCCCTCCACTTT. This chain uses TRBV14 with TRBJ1-6, with D possibly matching TRBD1 (6 bases). From germline, CDR1 is SGHDN and CDR2 FVKESK. V was trimmed by 6 bases and J by 6 bases, leaving 15 bases between them. The CDR3 runs 15 residues.

The V and J genes are TRBV7-2 and TRBJ2-7; 13 bases are shared with TRBD2. V lost 3 bases and J lost 3; bases outside the gene matches: 8. The CDR3 spans 17 residues. The germline gives CDR1 SGHTA, CDR2 FQGNSA. As DNA, the CDR3 is TGTGCCAGCAGCTTGGCGCGAACTAGCGGGAGGGACTACGAGCAGTACTTC. This translates into CASSLARTSGRDYEQYF.

The chain recombines TRBV5-6 with TRBJ1-1, with D tentatively TRBD1 (5 bases). CDR1 is SGHDT and CDR2 is YYEEEE in the germline V gene. CDR3 length: 14 residues. Trimming left V 0 bases short and J 6 bases short, with 12 bases between. CDR3 residues: CASSLGGGAAEAFF. The CDR3 DNA follows: TGTGCCAGCAGCTTGGGCGGGGGTGCCGCTGAAGCTTTCTTT.

This clonotype was observed a single time. V and J are TRBV5-5 and TRBJ1-5; D may be TRBD1 (5 bases). Trimming removed 4 bases from V and 1 base from J, with 12 bases in between. Germline CDR1 SGHKS, CDR2 YYEKEE (reference sequence). There are 15 residues in the CDR3. CDR3 bases: TGTGCCAGCAGCCTTGTTTGGGACAGCAATCAGCCCCAGCATTTT. Amino acid sequence: CASSLVWDSNQPQHF.

The rearrangement joins TRBV20-1 to TRBJ2-7; TRBD1 is a possible D gene (6 bases). Trimming left V 6 bases short and J 2 bases short, with 23 bases between. CDR1 and CDR2 from the germline V gene are DFQATT and SNEGSKA (reference sequence). The CDR3 loop spans 16 amino acids. Here the CDR3 reads CSASSPPQGTPYEQYF. The CDR3 DNA is TGCAGTGCCAGCTCACCACCGCAGGGGACACCCTACGAGCAGTACTTC.

This clonotype was found many times. The CDR3 sequence is CASSGSGSGHYGYTF. The CDR3 DNA sequence: TGTGCCAGCAGCGGATCAGGGTCGGGGCACTATGGCTACACCTTC. This chain uses TRBV9 with TRBJ1-2; perhaps TRBD1 as D (5 bases). From germline, CDR1 is SGDLS and CDR2 YYNGEE. V was shortened by 3 bases and J by 3 bases, with 15 bases between the two germline ends. The CDR3 is 15 amino acids.

V and J are TRBV20-1 and TRBJ1-2; unclear D gene. This CDR3 region has 12 residues. CDR1 is DFQATT, CDR2 SNEGSKA, per germline (reference sequence). Trimming pared 0 bases from V and 6 bases from J, leaving 8 bases between. The CDR3 is CSARDEGNGYTF. CDR3 in DNA: TGCAGTGCTAGAGATGAGGGAAATGGCTACACCTTC.

This clonotype was picked up many times. The chain is built from TRBV19 and TRBJ1-5; 7 bases fit TRBD1. The V and J ends lost 7 bases and 0 bases, in that order; junction bases with no gene match: 12. The germline CDR1 and CDR2 sequences are LNHDA and SQIVND (reference sequence). The CDR3 sequence is 17 residues long. The CDR3 loop is CASTRGQILNSNQPQHF. The CDR3 DNA reads as TGTGCCAGTACCAGGGGACAGATTCTAAATAGCAATCAGCCCCAGCATTTT.

The rearrangement uses TRBV19 and TRBJ2-3, with 11 nucleotides matching TRBD2. The CDR3 loop spans 16 amino acids. The germline V gene encodes CDR1 LNHDA and CDR2 SQIVND (reference sequence). With V trimmed by 4 bases and J by 0 bases, 3 bases remained unmatched. The CDR3 region is CASSTIAGGSTDTQYF. DNA of the CDR3: TGTGCCAGTAGTACAATAGCGGGGGGGAGCACAGATACGCAGTATTTT.

This clonotype was detected only once. The chain uses TRBV7-9 and TRBJ2-1, with 11 nucleotides matching TRBD2. The CDR3 extends over 16 amino acids. Germline assignment: CDR1 SEHNR and CDR2 FQNEAQ (reference sequence). V dropped 1 base and J dropped 6; count of bases not matched to a gene: 5. The chain's CDR3 is CASSLVVLAGGNEQFF. DNA of the CDR3: TGTGCCAGCAGCTTAGTCGTCCTAGCGGGAGGCAATGAGCAGTTCTTC.

The CDR3 sequence is CASSWTRKETQYF. The CDR3 DNA reads as TGTGCCAGCAGCTGGACTAGAAAAGAGACCCAGTACTTC. The V call is TRBV7-2, the J call TRBJ2-5; 7 nucleotides match TRBD2. Germline V gene lookup returns CDR1 SGHTA and CDR2 FQGNSA. The CDR3 spans 13 residues. V was clipped by 4 bases and J by 3 bases; unmatched bases: 2.

The chain employs TRBV7-2 and TRBJ2-3, with 7 bases matching TRBD2. This CDR3 has 14 amino acids. V was pared by 4 bases and J by 4 bases, with 5 bases of the junction left unmatched. Germline-derived CDR1 and CDR2 are SGHTA and FQGNSA. Written as DNA, the CDR3 is TGTGCCAGCAGCTCGACTAGCATCGCAGATACGCAGTATTTT. Amino acids: CASSSTSIADTQYF.

The chain couples TRBV11-2 to TRBJ2-7; unclear D gene. From germline, CDR1 is SGHAT and CDR2 FQNNGV. The ends were cut back, 1 base at V and 6 bases at J, with 7 bases in the middle. The CDR3 sequence is 12 residues long. CDR3 DNA sequence: TGTGCCAGCAGCTTAGCCGTCAGCGAGCAGTACTTC. It encodes CASSLAVSEQYF.

There are a few counts of this clonotype. This chain links TRBV14 with TRBJ2-5; D unresolved. The CDR3 runs to 14 residues. V shed 0 bases and J shed 5 bases, with 10 bases lying between them. CDR1 is SGHDN, CDR2 FVKESK, per germline. CDR3 nucleotides: TGTGCCAGCAGCCAAGAGTCGGTGGGGGAGACCCAGTACTTC. Translated: CASSQESVGETQYF.